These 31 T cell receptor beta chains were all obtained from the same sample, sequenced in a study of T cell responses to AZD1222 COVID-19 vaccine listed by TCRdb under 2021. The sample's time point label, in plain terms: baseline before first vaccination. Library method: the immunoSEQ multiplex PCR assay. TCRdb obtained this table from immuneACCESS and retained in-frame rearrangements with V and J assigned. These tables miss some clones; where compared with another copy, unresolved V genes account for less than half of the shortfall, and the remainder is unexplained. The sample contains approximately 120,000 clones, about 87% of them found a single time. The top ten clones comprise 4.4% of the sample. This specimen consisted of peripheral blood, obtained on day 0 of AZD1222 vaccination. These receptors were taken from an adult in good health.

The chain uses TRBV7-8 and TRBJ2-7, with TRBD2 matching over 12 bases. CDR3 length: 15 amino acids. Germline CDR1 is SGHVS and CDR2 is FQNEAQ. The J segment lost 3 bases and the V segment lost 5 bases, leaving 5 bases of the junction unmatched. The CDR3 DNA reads TGTGCCAGCAGCCCCCGGACTAGCGGGGACTACGAGCAGTACTTC. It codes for CASSPRTSGDYEQYF.

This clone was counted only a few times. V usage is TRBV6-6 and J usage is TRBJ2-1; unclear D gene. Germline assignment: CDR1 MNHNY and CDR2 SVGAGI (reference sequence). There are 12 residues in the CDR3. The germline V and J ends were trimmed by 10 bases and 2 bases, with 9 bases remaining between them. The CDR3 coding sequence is TGTGCCACAAGTAGACCCTACAATGAGCAGTTCTTC. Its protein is CATSRPYNEQFF.

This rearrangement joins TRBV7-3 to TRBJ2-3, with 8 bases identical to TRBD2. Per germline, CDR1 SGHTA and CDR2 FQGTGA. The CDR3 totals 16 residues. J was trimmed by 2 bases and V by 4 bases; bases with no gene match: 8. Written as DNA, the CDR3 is TGTGCCAGCAGCTCCCCCGGGGGGGGGAACACAGATACGCAGTATTTT. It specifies CASSSPGGGNTDTQYF.

In DNA, the CDR3 is TGTGCCTGGAGTGTACCCTGGACCGGCGGCTACACCTTC. Translating gives CAWSVPWTGGYTF. This rearrangement joins TRBV30 to TRBJ1-2; D unresolved. The germline gives CDR1 GTSNPN, CDR2 SVGIG (reference sequence). The CDR3 is made up of 13 amino acids. Trimming pared 0 bases from V and 8 bases from J, leaving 13 bases between. The whole variable domain, remainder taken from reference TRBV30 and TRBJ1-2, is SQTIHQWPATLVQPVGSPLSLECTVEGTSNPNLYWYRQAAGRGLQLLFYSVGIGQISSEVPQNLSASRPQDRQFILSSKKLLLSDSGFYLCAWSVPWTGGYTFGSGTRLTVV.

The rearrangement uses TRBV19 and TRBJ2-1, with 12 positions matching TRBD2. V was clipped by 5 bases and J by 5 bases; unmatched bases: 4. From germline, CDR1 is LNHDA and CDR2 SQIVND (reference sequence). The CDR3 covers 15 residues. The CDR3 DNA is TGTGCCAGTAGTCCAAGGACTAGCGGGGACAATGAGCAGTTCTTC. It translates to CASSPRTSGDNEQFF.

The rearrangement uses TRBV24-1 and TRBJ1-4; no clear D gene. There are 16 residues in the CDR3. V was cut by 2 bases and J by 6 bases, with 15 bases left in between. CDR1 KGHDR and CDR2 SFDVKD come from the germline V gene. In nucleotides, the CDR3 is TGTGCCACCAGTGATTCCTCGCGGGGTCGGTATGAAAAACTGTTTTTT. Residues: CATSDSSRGRYEKLFF.

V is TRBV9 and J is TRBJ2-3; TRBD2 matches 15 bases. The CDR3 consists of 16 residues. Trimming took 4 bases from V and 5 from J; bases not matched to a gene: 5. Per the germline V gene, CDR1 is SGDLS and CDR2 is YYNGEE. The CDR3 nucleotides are TGTGCCAGCAGCCCACGGACTAGCGGGGGGGGAGATACGCAGTATTTT. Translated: CASSPRTSGGGDTQYF.

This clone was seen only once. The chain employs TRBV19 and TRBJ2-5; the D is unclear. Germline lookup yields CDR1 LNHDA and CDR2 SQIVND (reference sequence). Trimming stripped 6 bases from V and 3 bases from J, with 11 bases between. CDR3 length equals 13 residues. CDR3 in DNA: TGTGCCAGTAGGAGTGGAGAAGAAGAGACCCAGTACTTC. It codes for CASRSGEEETQYF.

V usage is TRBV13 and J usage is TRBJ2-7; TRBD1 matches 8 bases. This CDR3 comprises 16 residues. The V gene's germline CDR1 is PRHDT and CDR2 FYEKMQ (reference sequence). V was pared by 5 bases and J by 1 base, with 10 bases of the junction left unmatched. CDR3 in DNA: TGTGCCAGCAGCCCAGGAAGACAGGGGATTTCCTACGAGCAGTACTTC. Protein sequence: CASSPGRQGISYEQYF.

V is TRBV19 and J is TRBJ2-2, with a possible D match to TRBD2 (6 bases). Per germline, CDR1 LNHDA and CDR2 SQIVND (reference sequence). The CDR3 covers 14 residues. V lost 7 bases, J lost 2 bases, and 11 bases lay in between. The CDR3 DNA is TGTGCCAGTAAGGAGGGAGAAAACACCGGGGAGCTGTTTTTT. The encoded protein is CASKEGENTGELFF.

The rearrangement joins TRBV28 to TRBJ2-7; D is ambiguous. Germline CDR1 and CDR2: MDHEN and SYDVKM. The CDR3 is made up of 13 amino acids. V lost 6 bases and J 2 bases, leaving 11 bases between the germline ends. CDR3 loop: CASSPSGAYEQYF. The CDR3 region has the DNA TGTGCCAGCAGCCCCTCCGGTGCCTACGAGCAGTACTTC.

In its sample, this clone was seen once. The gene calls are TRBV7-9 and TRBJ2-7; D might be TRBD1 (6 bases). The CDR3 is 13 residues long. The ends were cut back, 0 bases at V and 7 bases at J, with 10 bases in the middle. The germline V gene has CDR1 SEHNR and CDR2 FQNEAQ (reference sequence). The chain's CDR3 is CASSLASGEEQYF. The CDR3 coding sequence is TGTGCCAGCAGCTTAGCGTCAGGGGAGGAGCAGTACTTC.

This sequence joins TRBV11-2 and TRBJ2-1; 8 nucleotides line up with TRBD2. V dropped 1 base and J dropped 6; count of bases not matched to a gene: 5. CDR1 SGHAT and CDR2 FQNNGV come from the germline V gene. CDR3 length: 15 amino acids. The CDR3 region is CASSLVSLAVNEQFF. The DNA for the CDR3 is TGTGCCAGCAGCTTAGTCTCACTAGCGGTCAATGAGCAGTTCTTC.

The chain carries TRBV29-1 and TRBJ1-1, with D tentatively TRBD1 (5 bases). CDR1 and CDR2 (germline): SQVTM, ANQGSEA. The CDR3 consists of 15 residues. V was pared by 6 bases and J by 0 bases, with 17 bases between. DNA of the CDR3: TGCAGCGTCATTCCGGGGCGAGATATGAACACTGAAGCTTTCTTT. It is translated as CSVIPGRDMNTEAFF.

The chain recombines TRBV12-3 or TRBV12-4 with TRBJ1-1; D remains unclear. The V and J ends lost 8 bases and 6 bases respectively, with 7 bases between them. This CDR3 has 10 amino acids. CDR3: CASGQAEAFF. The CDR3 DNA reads TGTGCCAGCGGCCAGGCTGAAGCTTTCTTT.

CDR3 protein: CASSSWMEGGRYNEQFF. DNA of the CDR3: TGTGCCAGTAGTAGTTGGATGGAGGGGGGGAGATACAATGAGCAGTTCTTC. This chain joins TRBV19 and TRBJ2-1; perhaps TRBD2 as D (7 bases). CDR3 length: 17 residues. The germline V gene has CDR1 LNHDA and CDR2 SQIVND (reference sequence). V was shortened by 4 bases and J by 4 bases, with 20 bases between the two germline ends.

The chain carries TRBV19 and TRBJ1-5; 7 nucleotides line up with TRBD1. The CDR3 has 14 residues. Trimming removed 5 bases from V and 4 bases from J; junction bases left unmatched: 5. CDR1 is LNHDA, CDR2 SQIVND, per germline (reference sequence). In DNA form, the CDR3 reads TGTGCCAGTAGTTTGGGACAGCCAAATCAGCCCCAGCATTTT. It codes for CASSLGQPNQPQHF.

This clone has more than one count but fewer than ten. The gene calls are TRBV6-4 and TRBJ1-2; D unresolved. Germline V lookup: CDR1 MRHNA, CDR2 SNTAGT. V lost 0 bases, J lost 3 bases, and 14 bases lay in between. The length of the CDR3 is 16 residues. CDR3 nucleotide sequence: TGTGCCAGCAGTGACTCGCTGGGCAGAAGCCACTATGGCTACACCTTC. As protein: CASSDSLGRSHYGYTF.

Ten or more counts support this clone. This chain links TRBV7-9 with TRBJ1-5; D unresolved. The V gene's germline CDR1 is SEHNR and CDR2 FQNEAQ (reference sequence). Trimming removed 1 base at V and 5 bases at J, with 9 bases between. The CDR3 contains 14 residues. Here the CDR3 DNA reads TGTGCCAGCAGCTTAGGTGGCTTCTATCAGCCCCAGCATTTT. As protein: CASSLGGFYQPQHF.

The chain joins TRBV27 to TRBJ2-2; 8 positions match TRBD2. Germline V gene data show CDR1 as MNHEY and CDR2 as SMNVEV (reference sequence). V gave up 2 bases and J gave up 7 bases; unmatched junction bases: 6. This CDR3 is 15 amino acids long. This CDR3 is CASSLEDREGGELFF. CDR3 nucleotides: TGTGCCAGCAGTTTAGAAGATCGGGAGGGCGGGGAGCTGTTTTTT.

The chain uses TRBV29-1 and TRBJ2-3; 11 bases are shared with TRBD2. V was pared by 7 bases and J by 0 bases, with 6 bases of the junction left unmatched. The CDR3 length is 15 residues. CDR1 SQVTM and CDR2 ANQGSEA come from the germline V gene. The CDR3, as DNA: TGCAGCGCTCCCGGGACTAGCGGTAGCACAGATACGCAGTATTTT. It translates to CSAPGTSGSTDTQYF.

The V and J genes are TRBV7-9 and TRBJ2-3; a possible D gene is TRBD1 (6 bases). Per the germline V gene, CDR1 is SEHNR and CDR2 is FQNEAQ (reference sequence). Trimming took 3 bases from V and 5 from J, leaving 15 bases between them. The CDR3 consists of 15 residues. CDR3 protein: CASSLTQGKGDTQYF. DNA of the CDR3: TGTGCCAGCAGCTTGACGCAGGGGAAGGGAGATACGCAGTATTTT.

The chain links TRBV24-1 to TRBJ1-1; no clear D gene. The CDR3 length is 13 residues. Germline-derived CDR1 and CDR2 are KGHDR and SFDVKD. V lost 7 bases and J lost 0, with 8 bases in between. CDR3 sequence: CATSRAMNTEAFF. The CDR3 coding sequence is TGTGCCACCAGCAGAGCCATGAACACTGAAGCTTTCTTT.

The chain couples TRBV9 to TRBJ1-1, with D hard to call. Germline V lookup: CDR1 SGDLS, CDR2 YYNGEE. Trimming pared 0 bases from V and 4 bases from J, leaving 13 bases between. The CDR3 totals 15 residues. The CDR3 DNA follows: TGTGCCAGCAGCGTAGATGGGAGTTCGGGCACTGAAGCTTTCTTT. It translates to CASSVDGSSGTEAFF.

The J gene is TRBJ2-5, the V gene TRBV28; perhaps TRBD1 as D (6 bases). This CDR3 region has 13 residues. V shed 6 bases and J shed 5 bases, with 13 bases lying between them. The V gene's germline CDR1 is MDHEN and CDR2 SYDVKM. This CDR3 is CASREQGRETQYF. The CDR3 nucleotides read TGTGCCAGCAGGGAACAGGGCCGGGAGACCCAGTACTTC.

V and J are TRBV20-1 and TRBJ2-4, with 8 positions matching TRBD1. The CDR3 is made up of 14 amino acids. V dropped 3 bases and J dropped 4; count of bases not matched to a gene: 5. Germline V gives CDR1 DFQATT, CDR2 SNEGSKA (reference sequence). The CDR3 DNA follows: TGCAGTGCTAGTCGGACAGGGTTAAAAAACATTCAGTACTTC. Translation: CSASRTGLKNIQYF.

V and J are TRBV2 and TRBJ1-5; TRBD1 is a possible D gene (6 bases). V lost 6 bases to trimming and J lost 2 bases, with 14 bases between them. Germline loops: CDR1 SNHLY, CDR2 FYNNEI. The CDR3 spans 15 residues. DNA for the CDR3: TGTGCCAGCAGCCCAGGGGCTATGGGCAATCAGCCCCAGCATTTT. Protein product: CASSPGAMGNQPQHF.

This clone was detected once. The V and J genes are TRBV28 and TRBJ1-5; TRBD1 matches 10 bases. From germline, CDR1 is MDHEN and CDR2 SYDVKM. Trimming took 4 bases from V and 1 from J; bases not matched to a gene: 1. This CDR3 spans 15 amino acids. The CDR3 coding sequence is TGTGCCAGCAGTTCGGGACAGGGGAGCAATCAGCCCCAGCATTTT. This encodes CASSSGQGSNQPQHF.

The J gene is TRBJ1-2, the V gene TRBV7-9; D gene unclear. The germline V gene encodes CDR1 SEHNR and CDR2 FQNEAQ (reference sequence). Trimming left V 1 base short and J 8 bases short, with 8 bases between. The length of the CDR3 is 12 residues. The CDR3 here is CASSLGPGGYTF. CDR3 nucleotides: TGTGCCAGCAGCTTAGGTCCGGGAGGCTACACCTTC.

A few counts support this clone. The CDR3 loop reads CASSLYKGATTGELFF. CDR3 DNA: TGTGCCAGCAGCTTATATAAGGGGGCGACCACCGGGGAGCTGTTTTTT. The rearrangement uses TRBV7-6 and TRBJ2-2; TRBD1 matches 7 bases. The CDR3 extends over 16 amino acids. Losses at the gene ends were 2 bases for V and 4 bases for J; bases not matched to a gene: 7. The V gene's germline CDR1 is SGHVS and CDR2 FNYEAQ.

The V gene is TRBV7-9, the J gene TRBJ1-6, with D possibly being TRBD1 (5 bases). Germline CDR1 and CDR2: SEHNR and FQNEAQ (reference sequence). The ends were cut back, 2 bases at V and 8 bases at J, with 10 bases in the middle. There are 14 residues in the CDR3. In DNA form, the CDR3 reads TGTGCCAGCAGCTTAACACTGGGGGATTCACCCCTCCACTTT. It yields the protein CASSLTLGDSPLHF. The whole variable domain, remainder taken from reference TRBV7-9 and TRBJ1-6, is DTGVSQNPRHKITKRGQNVTFRCDPISEHNRLYWYRQTLGQGPEFLTYFQNEAQLEKSRLLSDRFSAERPKGSFSTLEIQRTEQGDSAMYLCASSLTLGDSPLHFGNGTRLTVT.